The clone carrying this TCR beta chain came up once. Germline loops: CDR1 SGHAT, CDR2 FQNNGV. The CDR3 is 14 amino acids. V was pared by 1 base and J by 7 bases, with 11 bases between. Here immunoSEQ multiplex PCR was the method, and the copy in TCRdb shows in-frame clones only, minus some. The sample holds 450,000 to 600,000 clones, approximately 85% seen once. This entry belongs to a study of shared clonotypes between healthy human individuals. The chain employs TRBV11-2 and TRBJ2-1; D gene ambiguous. What was sequenced was PBMCs. The clonotype originates from a woman between 40 and 55 years old in good health. Some clones in this sample may be carry-over from other donors' samples. The DNA of the CDR3 is TGTGCCAGCAGCTTAGGACTGGGTCGGAATGAGCAGTTCTTC. This sequence encodes CASSLGLGRNEQFF.